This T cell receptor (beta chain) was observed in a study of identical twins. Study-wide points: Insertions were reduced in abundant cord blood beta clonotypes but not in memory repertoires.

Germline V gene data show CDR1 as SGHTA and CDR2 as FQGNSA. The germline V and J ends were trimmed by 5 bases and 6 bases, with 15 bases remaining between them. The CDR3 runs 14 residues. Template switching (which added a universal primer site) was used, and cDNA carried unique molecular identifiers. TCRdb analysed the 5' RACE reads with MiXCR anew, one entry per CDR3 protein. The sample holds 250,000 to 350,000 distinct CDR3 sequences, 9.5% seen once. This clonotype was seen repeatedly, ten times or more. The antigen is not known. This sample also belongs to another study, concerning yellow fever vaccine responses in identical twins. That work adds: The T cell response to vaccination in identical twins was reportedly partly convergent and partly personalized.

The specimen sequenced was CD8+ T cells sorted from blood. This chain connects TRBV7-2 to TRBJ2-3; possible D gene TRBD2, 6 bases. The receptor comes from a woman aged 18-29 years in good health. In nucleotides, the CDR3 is TGTGCCAGCAGCCTACTAGCAGCTGGGGATACGCAGTATTTT. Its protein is CASSLLAAGDTQYF.